This T cell receptor (beta chain) comes out of a study of blood T cell repertoires in COVID-19 (dated by TCRdb to between 2020 and 2021). With regard to the full study: The collaborator samples originated in the United States, Italy and Spain and spanned the acute and convalescent phases of COVID-19. The prospective study material was composed of cDNA or gDNA derived from T cells, B-cell-depleted T cells, or PBMCs. Subjects who had been exposed to COVID-19, were actively infected with it, or had recovered from it provided the deeply sampled blood TCRbeta repertoires that made up the dataset. The repertoires were made available in a free public database intended to serve as a resource for research on the immune response to SARS-CoV-2. The samples were drawn from two sources: the first 160 participants of the ongoing ImmuneRACE study, and over 1,000 subjects contributed by 6 global collaborators. Nearly every sample came with metadata listing a de-identified subject ID, COVID-19 status, age in years and sex. Where available, HLA class I and class II types were taken from metadata supplied by the sample provider and were not determined by assay-based typing.

TCRbeta CDR3 regions were amplified from genomic DNA using the immunoSEQ Assay, a bias-controlled multiplex PCR. Per the original workflow: Within the assay, amplification of reference gene primers was used to estimate how many nucleated cells each sample contained. To quantify the absolute abundance of each unique TCRbeta CDR3 rearrangement, sequence reads were collapsed and filtered. For each sample, productive Simpson clonality was calculated as the square root of Simpson's diversity index over productive rearrangements. Entries here come from immuneACCESS through TCRdb and include only in-frame sequences with V and J called. Some clones fail to appear in such tables; in the studies checked, an unresolved V gene covers under half of the shortfall, and the cause of the remainder is unknown. V and J calls and clone size are those listed in that table; D and trimming were worked out from the DNA. The sample records about 120,000 clones, more than 70% of which are singletons. The ten largest clones capture approximately 5% of the sample.

The full study reports these points: The quantity of clinical and demographic metadata differed by source and by participant and was supplied without curation.

In Seattle, one collaborating source enrolled patients while the infection was active and tracked those patients longitudinally over the course of disease. Collaborating institutions collected whole blood in K2EDTA tubes following their own protocols. For TCRbeta analysis, collaborators shipped samples as frozen whole blood, isolated PBMCs, or DNA extracted from either of those sample types. Note on this clone: Its antigen is unknown. Per-base quality was not reported, and no clone a single base away is much larger than it.

The receptor was isolated from a woman aged 55-70 years with COVID-19, enrolled during active disease. Sequenced: peripheral blood.

The CDR3 protein sequence reads: CASSLRANTEAFF. Read as DNA, the sequence is TGTGCCAGCAGCTTGCGGGCGAACACTGAAGCTTTCTTT. The sequence joins TRBV11-2 to TRBJ1-1; the D gene cannot be resolved reliably. As encoded in the germline V gene, CDR1 is SGHAT while CDR2 is FQNNGV. CDR3 length: 13 amino acids, cysteine to phenylalanine. The retained sequence is limited to the CDR3, 39 bases, with the frame set at the first base. Relative to germline, V is 3 bases shorter and J is 1 base shorter, with 6 bases between their ends.